Listed here are 20 T cell receptor beta chains from one sample, sequenced in a study of T cell responses to AZD1222 COVID-19 vaccine. Libraries were prepared by immunoSEQ multiplex PCR; TCRdb keeps only in-frame clonotypes and omits some of them. The sample shows just over 150,000 clones, over 80% of them seen only once. The sequencing used peripheral blood, collected 28 days after the second AZD1222 dose. These receptors came from an adult who received the AZD1222 COVID-19 vaccine.

This chain connects TRBV7-9 to TRBJ1-4; D gene unclear. From germline, CDR1 is SEHNR and CDR2 FQNEAQ (reference sequence). The CDR3 length is 13 residues. Trimming cost V 5 bases and J 7 bases, with 11 bases left between them. DNA of the CDR3: TGTGCCAGCAGCGACGGTGCGGGTGAAAAACTGTTTTTT. As protein: CASSDGAGEKLFF.

The CDR3 spells CSVEKGGEKYEQYF. The CDR3 bases are TGCAGCGTTGAAAAGGGGGGGGAGAAGTACGAGCAGTACTTC. The V and J genes are TRBV29-1 and TRBJ2-7; possibly TRBD2 for D (7 bases). V lost 2 bases and J lost 4, with 15 bases in between. The CDR3 length is 14 residues. Germline loops: CDR1 SQVTM, CDR2 ANQGSEA.

This clone came up once. One end of the junction does not line up with germline, which may come from a read error. V and J are TRBV7-7 and TRBJ2-1; TRBD1 matches at 7 bases. The CDR3 is 14 residues long. The germline V gene has CDR1 SSHAT and CDR2 FNYEAQ (reference sequence). This CDR3 reads CASSLGTAYNEQFF. The CDR3, as DNA: TGTGCTAGCAGCCTCGGGACAGCCTACAATGAGCAGTTCTTC.

This clone was recorded only once. The V gene is TRBV4-1, the J gene TRBJ2-1, with D possibly TRBD1 on 7 matching bases. The germline V gene encodes CDR1 MGHRA and CDR2 YSYEKL. Trimming took 4 bases from V and 12 from J, leaving 16 bases between them. The CDR3 is made up of 13 amino acids. CDR3 nucleotides: TGCGCCAGCAGCCCGTGGTGGCAGGGGGGGCAGTTCTTC. It is translated as CASSPWWQGGQFF.

This clone has just one count. This chain links TRBV7-2 with TRBJ2-6, with 12 positions matching TRBD1. Losses at the gene ends were 5 bases for V and 4 bases for J; bases not matched to a gene: 12. The V gene's germline CDR1 is SGHTA and CDR2 FQGNSA. The CDR3 spans 19 residues. CDR3 DNA: TGTGCCAGCAGCATACAGGGACAGGGGGCTCTTTCCGGGGCCAACGTCCTGACTTTC. Translating it yields CASSIQGQGALSGANVLTF.

This clone was seen once. The rearrangement uses TRBV7-6 and TRBJ1-4; D may be TRBD1 (5 bases). The germline V and J ends were trimmed by 4 bases and 8 bases, with 11 bases remaining between them. CDR3 length equals 13 residues. Germline V gene data show CDR1 as SGHVS and CDR2 as FNYEAQ. CDR3 region: CASSSRRGEKLFF. DNA of the CDR3: TGTGCCAGCAGCTCTCGTCGGGGGGAAAAACTGTTTTTT.

This chain uses TRBV9 with TRBJ2-1, with 8 bases fitting TRBD2. Germline V gene lookup returns CDR1 SGDLS and CDR2 YYNGEE. CDR3 length equals 16 residues. V lost 3 bases and J lost 4; bases outside the gene matches: 9. CDR3 sequence: CASSDSSGTSYNEQFF. The CDR3 DNA reads TGTGCCAGCAGCGACTCGAGTGGGACTAGTTACAATGAGCAGTTCTTC.

The chain employs TRBV7-2 and TRBJ2-1; no definite D call. The germline gives CDR1 SGHTA, CDR2 FQGNSA. V was clipped by 2 bases and J by 11 bases, with 7 bases between them. The CDR3 runs 11 residues. The DNA for the CDR3 is TGTGCCAGCAGCTTAAAGGTCCAGCAGTTCTTC. Its translation: CASSLKVQQFF.

The chain uses TRBV11-1 and TRBJ2-1; 9 positions match TRBD2. The V segment lost 2 bases and the J segment 6 bases; nucleotides outside the gene matches: 5. The V gene's germline CDR1 is SGHAT and CDR2 FQDESV (reference sequence). The CDR3 is made up of 15 amino acids. CDR3 loop: CASSLRLAGTNEQFF. The CDR3 DNA follows: TGTGCCAGCAGCTTAAGGCTAGCGGGAACCAATGAGCAGTTCTTC.

The rearrangement joins TRBV7-8 to TRBJ1-4, with 8 bases matching TRBD1. Germline trimming cut 3 bases from V and 4 bases from J; bases unmatched to any gene: 4. This CDR3 region has 15 residues. The germline CDR1 and CDR2 sequences are SGHVS and FQNEAQ. The CDR3 DNA follows: TGTGCCAGCAGCTTTGGACAGGGCTATAATGAAAAACTGTTTTTT. Translated: CASSFGQGYNEKLFF.

This clone was counted between two and nine times. The chain combines TRBV6-2 or TRBV6-3 with TRBJ2-1; a possible D gene is TRBD2 (5 bases). The germline V gene has CDR1 MNHEY and CDR2 SVGEGT. The CDR3 runs to 15 residues. Deletions cut 5 bases from V and 3 bases from J, with 14 bases between. CDR3 loop: CASSTPSDFYNEQFF. For the CDR3, the DNA is TGTGCCAGCAGTACTCCCTCGGACTTCTACAATGAGCAGTTCTTC.

The chain recombines TRBV18 with TRBJ1-1; D remains unclear. The V gene lost 4 bases and the J gene lost 3 bases, with 9 bases spanning the gap. CDR3 length: 13 amino acids. The germline CDR1 and CDR2 sequences are KGHSH and LQKENI. The chain's CDR3 is CASSRLGDTEAFF. DNA for the CDR3: TGTGCCAGCTCACGTCTTGGGGACACTGAAGCTTTCTTT.

A word on this clone: The DNA is omitted, as the CDR3 cannot be located on it reliably, and the CDR3 follows TCRdb's listing. The chain couples TRBV15 to TRBJ2-1; the table names TRBD1, a call not compared with the DNA. Germline CDR1 is LNHNV and CDR2 is YYDKDF (reference sequence). 13 amino acids form the CDR3, both terminal residues included. Here the CDR3 reads CATSVASYNEQFF.

The rearrangement links TRBV21-1 to TRBJ2-3; the table assigns TRBD1, which was not confirmed against the DNA. TRBV21-1 is a pseudogene locus. The length of the CDR3 is 18 residues. The CDR3 loop reads CASSNRSERDRDTDTQYF. In nucleotides, the CDR3 is TGTGCCAGCAGCAACAGAAGTGAACGGGACAGAGACACAGATACGCAGTATTTT.

The chain joins TRBV7-9 to TRBJ1-5; a weak D match, TRBD1 (6 bases). From germline, CDR1 is SEHNR and CDR2 FQNEAQ (reference sequence). CDR3 length: 14 amino acids. With 4 bases removed from V and 5 bases from J, the gap between germline ends came to 12 bases. The CDR3 spells CASSSGDGYQPQHF. DNA for the CDR3: TGTGCCAGCAGCTCAGGGGACGGGTATCAGCCCCAGCATTTT.

The chain is built from TRBV2 and TRBJ2-1; TRBD1 matches at 7 bases. The ends lost 7 bases at V and 9 bases at J; junction bases unmatched: 6. The CDR3 runs to 12 residues. CDR1 is SNHLY, CDR2 FYNNEI, per germline. Here the CDR3 DNA reads TGTGCCAGCACAGAGGGGGCCAGTGAGCAGTTCTTC. It codes for CASTEGASEQFF.

This chain uses TRBV19 with TRBJ1-1; 7 bases are a match to TRBD1. Germline V gives CDR1 LNHDA, CDR2 SQIVND (reference sequence). J lost 4 bases, V lost 4 bases, and 9 bases had no gene match. The CDR3 extends over 15 amino acids. The CDR3: CASSKGGPGGTEAFF. In nucleotides, the CDR3 is TGTGCCAGTAGTAAAGGGGGGCCAGGGGGCACTGAAGCTTTCTTT.

This chain links TRBV29-1 with TRBJ1-5; TRBD1 aligns across 7 bases. CDR3 size: 13 residues. The germline CDR1 and CDR2 sequences are SQVTM and ANQGSEA. J gave up 4 bases and V 6 bases, and 6 bases lay outside the gene matches. The CDR3 loop reads CSVGQSPNQPQHF. The CDR3 DNA is TGCAGCGTGGGACAGTCTCCGAATCAGCCCCAGCATTTT.

The DNA of the CDR3 is TGTGCCAGCAGCCCCATTGGGGAGAACACCGGGGAGCTGTTTTTT. Translated: CASSPIGENTGELFF. The chain recombines TRBV5-6 with TRBJ2-2; no clear D gene. Germline values: CDR1 SGHDT, CDR2 YYEEEE. The CDR3 contains 15 residues. The V gene lost 4 bases and the J gene lost 1 base, with 11 bases spanning the gap.

V gene TRBV6-5 combines with J gene TRBJ2-1; 7 bases are shared with TRBD1. The germline CDR1 and CDR2 sequences are MNHEY and SVGAGI. The V gene end was trimmed by 6 bases and the J gene end by 2 bases; junction bases not matched to a gene: 7. This CDR3 is 15 amino acids long. The CDR3 sequence is CASRQGERPYNEQFF. The DNA of the CDR3 is TGTGCCAGCAGGCAGGGGGAGCGCCCCTACAATGAGCAGTTCTTC.